The rows below give T cell receptor beta chains drawn from one sample of a study of cytomegalovirus exposure and HLA in healthy donors. The method was immunoSEQ multiplex PCR; TCRdb's version includes in-frame clones alone and lacks a portion of them. Here the sample spans 150,000 to 200,000 clones, 80% being singletons. Sequencing used PBMCs. The receptors shown here come from a man between 18 and 35 years old in good health and CMV-seropositive. The CDR3 runs from the conserved cysteine through the conserved F or W. Each record gives: J gene, clone size, D gene, V gene, CDR3 protein, CDR3 DNA. D genes are given only for firm matches. Where a row states a size, it is once, few, many or the class of an expanded clone; other rows omit it.

j_call: TRBJ2-2
clone_size: NA
d_call: TRBD1
v_call: TRBV28
cdr3_aa: CASSLTRGPTGELFF
cdr3_nt: TGTGCCAGCAGTTTAACCAGGGGGCCCACCGGGGAGCTGTTTTTT

j_call: TRBJ2-1
clone_size: NA
d_call: NA
v_call: TRBV5-4
cdr3_aa: CASSWGGPGDEQFF
cdr3_nt: TGTGCCAGCAGCTGGGGGGGGCCTGGGGATGAGCAGTTCTTC

j_call: TRBJ2-7
clone_size: few
d_call: NA
v_call: TRBV7-9
cdr3_aa: CASREDAAYEQYF
cdr3_nt: TGTGCCAGCAGGGAGGACGCAGCCTACGAGCAGTACTTC

j_call: TRBJ2-4
clone_size: NA
d_call: NA
v_call: TRBV29-1
cdr3_aa: CSVGQPSIQYF
cdr3_nt: TGCAGCGTTGGACAGCCATCCATTCAGTACTTC

j_call: TRBJ1-2
clone_size: few
d_call: NA
v_call: TRBV5-1
cdr3_aa: CASSPWDDQGYTF
cdr3_nt: TGCGCCAGCAGCCCCTGGGACGATCAGGGGTACACCTTC

j_call: TRBJ2-7
clone_size: NA
d_call: NA
v_call: TRBV7-2
cdr3_aa: CASSPPGLPYGEQYF
cdr3_nt: TGTGCCAGCAGCCCACCGGGACTCCCATACGGCGAGCAGTACTTC

j_call: TRBJ1-4
clone_size: NA
d_call: NA
v_call: TRBV5-1
cdr3_aa: CASSLVSTNEKLFF
cdr3_nt: TGCGCCAGCAGCTTGGTCTCAACTAATGAAAAACTGTTTTTT

j_call: TRBJ1-5
clone_size: NA
d_call: NA
v_call: TRBV19
cdr3_aa: CASSIGQGANQPQHF
cdr3_nt: TGTGCCAGTAGTATCGGGCAGGGTGCGAATCAGCCCCAGCATTTT

j_call: TRBJ2-1
clone_size: few
d_call: TRBD2
v_call: TRBV27
cdr3_aa: CASSFLKELAGDEQFF
cdr3_nt: TGTGCCAGCAGTTTCTTAAAGGAACTAGCGGGAGATGAGCAGTTCTTC

j_call: TRBJ2-1
clone_size: NA
d_call: TRBD2
v_call: TRBV10-3
cdr3_aa: CASRTSGNPEQFF
cdr3_nt: TGTGCCAGTCGGACTAGCGGGAATCCTGAGCAGTTCTTC

j_call: TRBJ2-6
clone_size: NA
d_call: TRBD1
v_call: TRBV6-5
cdr3_aa: CASSYEGATGANVLTF
cdr3_nt: TGTGCCAGCAGTTACGAGGGGGCAACTGGGGCCAACGTCCTGACTTTC

j_call: TRBJ1-1
clone_size: once
d_call: TRBD1
v_call: TRBV7-8
cdr3_aa: CASSQQGGTEAFF
cdr3_nt: TGTGCCAGCAGCCAGCAGGGGGGCACTGAAGCTTTCTTT

j_call: TRBJ1-5
clone_size: NA
d_call: NA
v_call: TRBV27
cdr3_aa: CASSSVNQPQHF
cdr3_nt: TGTGCCAGCAGTTCCGTCAATCAGCCCCAGCATTTT

j_call: TRBJ1-2
clone_size: NA
d_call: TRBD1
v_call: TRBV6-6
cdr3_aa: CASSYGVDRDYGYTF
cdr3_nt: TGTGCCAGCAGTTACGGGGTGGACAGGGACTATGGCTACACCTTC

j_call: TRBJ2-7
clone_size: medium-sized
d_call: TRBD2
v_call: TRBV6-5
cdr3_aa: CASSYSPSGGYEQYF
cdr3_nt: TGTGCCAGCAGTTACTCTCCATCGGGGGGATACGAGCAGTACTTC

j_call: TRBJ2-2
clone_size: NA
d_call: NA
v_call: TRBV29-1
cdr3_aa: CSVEGDRAGELFF
cdr3_nt: TGCAGCGTTGAAGGCGACAGAGCCGGGGAGCTGTTTTTT

j_call: TRBJ2-1
clone_size: NA
d_call: TRBD1
v_call: TRBV18
cdr3_aa: CASSPPSGTGTGHNEQFF
cdr3_nt: TGTGCCAGCTCACCACCCTCCGGGACAGGGACGGGGCACAATGAGCAGTTCTTC

j_call: TRBJ1-4
clone_size: NA
d_call: TRBD1
v_call: TRBV6-1
cdr3_aa: CASSPRQGPGEKLFF
cdr3_nt: TGTGCCAGCAGTCCCCGACAGGGACCGGGTGAAAAACTGTTTTTT

j_call: TRBJ2-1
clone_size: NA
d_call: TRBD2
v_call: TRBV6-5
cdr3_aa: CASSLFSGSRSEQFF
cdr3_nt: TGTGCCAGCAGTTTATTTAGCGGGAGTCGCAGTGAGCAGTTCTTC

j_call: TRBJ1-5
clone_size: once
d_call: TRBD1
v_call: TRBV5-6
cdr3_aa: CASSLATGTSNQPQHF
cdr3_nt: TGTGCCAGCAGCTTAGCGACAGGGACAAGCAATCAGCCCCAGCATTTT

j_call: TRBJ1-5
clone_size: NA
d_call: NA
v_call: TRBV15
cdr3_aa: CATTGRGVGNQPQHF
cdr3_nt: TGTGCCACCACGGGCCGGGGAGTGGGCAATCAGCCCCAGCATTTT

j_call: TRBJ2-1
clone_size: NA
d_call: TRBD1
v_call: TRBV7-2
cdr3_aa: CASSSGTGINEQFF
cdr3_nt: TGTGCCAGCAGCTCCGGGACAGGGATCAATGAGCAGTTCTTC

j_call: TRBJ1-4
clone_size: NA
d_call: NA
v_call: TRBV29-1
cdr3_aa: CSAWTENEKLFF
cdr3_nt: TGCAGCGCATGGACAGAGAATGAAAAACTGTTTTTT